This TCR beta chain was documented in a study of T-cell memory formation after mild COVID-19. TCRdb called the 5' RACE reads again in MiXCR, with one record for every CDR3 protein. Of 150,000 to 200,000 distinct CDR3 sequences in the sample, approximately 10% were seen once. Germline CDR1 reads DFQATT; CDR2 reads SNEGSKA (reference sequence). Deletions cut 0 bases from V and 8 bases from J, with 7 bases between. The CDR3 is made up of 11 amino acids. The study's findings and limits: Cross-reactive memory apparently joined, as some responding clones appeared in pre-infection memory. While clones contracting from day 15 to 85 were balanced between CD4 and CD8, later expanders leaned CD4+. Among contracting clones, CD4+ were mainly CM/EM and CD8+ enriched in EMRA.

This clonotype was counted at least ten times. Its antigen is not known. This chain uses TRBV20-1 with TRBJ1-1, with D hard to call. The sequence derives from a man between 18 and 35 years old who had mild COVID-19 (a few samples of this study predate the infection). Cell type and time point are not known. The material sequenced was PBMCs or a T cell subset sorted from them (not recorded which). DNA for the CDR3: TGCAGTGCTAGAGATCGTCCGGAAGCTTTCTTT. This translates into CSARDRPEAFF.